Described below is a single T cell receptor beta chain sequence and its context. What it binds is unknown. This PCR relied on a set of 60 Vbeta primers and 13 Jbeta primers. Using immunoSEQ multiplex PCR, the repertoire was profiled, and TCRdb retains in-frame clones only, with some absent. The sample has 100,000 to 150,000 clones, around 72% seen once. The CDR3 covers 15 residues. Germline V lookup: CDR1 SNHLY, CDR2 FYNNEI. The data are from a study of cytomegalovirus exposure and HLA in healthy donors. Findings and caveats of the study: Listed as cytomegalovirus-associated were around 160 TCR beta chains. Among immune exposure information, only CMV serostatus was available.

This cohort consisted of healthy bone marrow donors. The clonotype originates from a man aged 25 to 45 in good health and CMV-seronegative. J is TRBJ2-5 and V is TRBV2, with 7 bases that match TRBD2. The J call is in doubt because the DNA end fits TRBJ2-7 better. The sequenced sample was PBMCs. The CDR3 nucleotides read TGTGCCAGCAGTGTAGGTGGGGGGGATACCTACGAGCAGTACTTC. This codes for CASSVGGGDTYEQYF.